The clone carrying this TCR beta chain was found many times. The CDR3 consists of 15 residues. Between the trimmed V and J ends, which lost 8 bases and 2 bases, there was a span of 18 bases. Germline CDR1 reads MNHNS; CDR2 reads SASEGT. The TCR beta CDR3 regions underwent amplification using RNA transcripts as the source. During a first-round RT-PCR of the TCR CDR3, the HTBI primer set was used. One entry per CDR3 protein results from TCRdb running MiXCR on the multiplex PCR reads. The table has about 210,000 distinct CDR3 sequences, roughly 18% seen once; the top ten hold approximately 50%. The PBMCs had their origin in about 9.7 ml of fresh peripheral blood. The sample comes from a study of T cells in Graves' hyperthyroidism and ophthalmopathy.

The chain links TRBV6-1 to TRBJ2-5; D possibly corresponds to TRBD2 (6 bases). The specimen sequenced was blood. This clonotype was obtained from a man in his forties or fifties with Graves' hyperthyroidism. In DNA, the CDR3 is TGTGCCAGCCACTCTGGGCTAGCGTATCAAGAGACCCAGTACTTC. The encoded protein is CASHSGLAYQETQYF.